This TCR beta chain stems from a study of shared clonotypes between healthy human individuals. Study details: The composition of the donors was a couple of women and a few men aged 18 to 49. Each donor's CD4 naive and CD4 memory cells filled three plates apiece, CD8 naive two, and CD8 memory one. Study-level results: Memory subsets generally showed lower estimated richness than naive subsets.

Sequencing was performed with immunoSEQ multiplex PCR; in TCRdb, only in-frame clones are kept and a portion is missing. Seen here are hundreds of thousands of clones, 95% to 98% observed once, and the top ten hold approximately 0.3%. From germline, CDR1 is SSHAT and CDR2 FNYEAQ (reference sequence). This CDR3 contains 15 residues. To note about this clone: What it recognizes is unknown. A read error may account for a junction end that differs from germline.

It was CD45RO-negative cells, positively selected for CCR7, that made up naive CD8 cells, with terminally differentiated effector memory CD45RA+ cells excluded. Everyone who donated was a Caucasian adult who lived in Nashville, Tennessee. V is TRBV7-7 and J is TRBJ2-3; D is uncertain. This TCR derives from a man aged 25 to 45 in good health. The sequencing input was naive CD8+ T cells sorted from blood. The DNA of the CDR3 is TGTGCTAGCAGCTTAGCCCCGGACGGCACAGATACGCAGTATTTT. Amino acids: CASSLAPDGTDTQYF.